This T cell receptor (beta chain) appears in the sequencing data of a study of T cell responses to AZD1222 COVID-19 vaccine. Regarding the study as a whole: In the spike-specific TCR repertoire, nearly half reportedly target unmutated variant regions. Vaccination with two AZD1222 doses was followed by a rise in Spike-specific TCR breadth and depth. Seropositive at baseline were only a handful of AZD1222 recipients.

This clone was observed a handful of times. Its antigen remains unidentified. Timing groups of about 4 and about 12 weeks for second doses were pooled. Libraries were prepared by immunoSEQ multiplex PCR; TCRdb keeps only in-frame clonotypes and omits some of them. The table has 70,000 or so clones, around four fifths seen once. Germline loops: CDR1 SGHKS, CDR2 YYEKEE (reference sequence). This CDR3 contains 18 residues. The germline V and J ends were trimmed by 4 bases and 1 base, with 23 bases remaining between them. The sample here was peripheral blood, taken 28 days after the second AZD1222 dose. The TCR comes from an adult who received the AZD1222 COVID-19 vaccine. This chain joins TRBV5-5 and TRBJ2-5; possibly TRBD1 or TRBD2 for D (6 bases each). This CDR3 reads CASSQGPGADRFQETQYF. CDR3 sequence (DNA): TGTGCCAGCAGCCAGGGGCCGGGGGCTGATCGATTCCAAGAGACCCAGTACTTC.